This T cell receptor (beta chain) was observed in a study of cytomegalovirus exposure and HLA in healthy donors. Study findings and constraints: HLA alleles were associated with around 17,000 TCR beta sequences in a later analysis at 0.05 false discovery rate. The authors considered a cluster of highly shared sequence variants likely to be a sequencing artifact. Per published accounts, TCR beta sequences correctly predicted the HLA-A and HLA-B alleles of most subjects.

CDR3 length: 13 amino acids. In germline, CDR1 is SEHNR, CDR2 FQNEAQ (reference sequence). To note about this clone: The antigen remains unidentified. A junction boundary mismatches the germline segment, possibly from a read error.

PCR used 60 Vbeta primers and 13 Jbeta primers. The repertoire was sequenced with immunoSEQ multiplex PCR; TCRdb's copy has only in-frame clones and lacks some. Across roughly 190,000 clones, the top ten clones capture approximately 0.72% of the sample. The chain joins TRBV7-9 to TRBJ2-1; 12 nucleotides agree with TRBD2. The material sequenced was PBMCs. This sequence was found in a woman between 18 and 30 years old in good health and CMV-seropositive. This CDR3 reads CASSLAGGERKLF. The DNA of the CDR3 is TGTGCCAGCAGCCTAGCGGGAGGGGAAAGAAAGCTCTTC.